What follows are 11 T cell receptor beta chains derived from one specimen sequenced in a study of T cells in Graves' hyperthyroidism and ophthalmopathy (dated by TCRdb to the late 2010s). The library was obtained by multiplex PCR. This sample was sequenced with an Illumina HiSeq 2000. Amplification of TCR beta CDR3 regions was carried out from RNA transcripts. For the first round of RT-PCR on the TCR CDR3, the HTBI primer set was used together with the Qiagen OneStep RT-PCR kit. Through fastp at Q25 and MiXCR, TCRdb rebuilt clones from the public reads, retaining in-frame beta chains. Each entry merges the rows of one CDR3 protein and shows their most common DNA and genes. The sample table shows some 800,000 distinct CDR3 sequences, and about 38% are seen once. The ten most abundant clones make up more than 7% of the sample. The sample taken for sequencing was blood. Every receptor here comes from a man aged 18-30 years with Graves' hyperthyroidism.

This clonotype was observed once. The chain is built from TRBV7-2 and TRBJ1-1, with D possibly being TRBD1 (5 bases). CDR1 SGHTA and CDR2 FQGNSA come from the germline V gene. This CDR3 comprises 12 residues. The V end was cut by 5 bases, the J end by 10 bases, with 14 bases between. The CDR3 nucleotides read TGTGCCAGCAGCAGTGCCTGGGGGAGAGCTTTCTTT. Translated, it gives CASSSAWGRAFF.

This clonotype was seen a few times. This rearrangement joins TRBV9 to TRBJ1-3; D is uncertain. Deletions cut 0 bases from V and 2 bases from J, with 15 bases between. The CDR3 consists of 17 residues. Germline V lookup: CDR1 SGDLS, CDR2 YYNGEE. CDR3 bases: TGTGCCAGCAGCGTAGGGCCAGCCCCCGAAACTGGAAACACCATATATTTT. This encodes CASSVGPAPETGNTIYF.

This chain links TRBV12-3 or TRBV12-4 with TRBJ1-3; weak D call: TRBD1 (6 bases). Deletions cut 3 bases from V and 5 bases from J, with 11 bases between. The CDR3 extends over 14 amino acids. The DNA for the CDR3 is TGTGCCAGCAGTTTCGGACAGCCTCGAAACACCATATATTTT. This gives the protein CASSFGQPRNTIYF.

Note on this clonotype: This likely comes from a read error, as the CDR3 has no conserved phenylalanine or tryptophan at its end. The DNA is left out, because the CDR3 cannot be placed on it with certainty; the CDR3 is given as TCRdb lists it. J is TRBJ2-7 and V is TRBV7-9. A total of 8 residues make up the CDR3, ends included. Germline CDR1 is SEHNR and CDR2 is FQNEAQ (reference sequence). This CDR3 is CARAPLDD.

In its sample, this clonotype was seen a few times. The chain recombines TRBV5-1 with TRBJ1-6; TRBD1 might be the D (5 bases). This CDR3 spans 13 amino acids. The germline gives CDR1 SGHRS, CDR2 YFSETQ. The germline V and J ends were trimmed by 3 bases and 7 bases, with 8 bases remaining between them. CDR3 sequence reads: CASSYGDNSPLHF. The DNA for the CDR3 is TGCGCCAGCAGCTACGGGGACAATTCACCCCTCCACTTT. The variable domain in full, with the rest retrieved from reference TRBV5-1 and TRBJ1-6, is KAGVTQTPRYLIKTRGQQVTLSCSPISGHRSVSWYQQTPGQGLQFLFEYFSETQRNKGNFPGRFSGRQFSNSRSEMNVSTLELGDSALYLCASSYGDNSPLHFGNGTRLTVT.

This clonotype appeared a few times. Compared with germline, one end of the junction differs, possibly owing to a read error. V is TRBV5-1 and J is TRBJ1-1, with TRBD1 as a possible D gene (5 bases). This CDR3 comprises 14 residues. Germline assignment: CDR1 SGHRS and CDR2 YFSETQ. CDR3 DNA sequence: TGTGCCAGCAGCCGACAAGGGGATGGCACTGAAGCTTTCTTT. It translates to CASSRQGDGTEAFF.

Concerning this clonotype itself: The germline gene is not matched at one end of the junction; a read error may be the cause. The V call is TRBV7-9, the J call TRBJ2-5; weak D call: TRBD1 (5 bases). Germline CDR1 reads SEHNR; CDR2 reads FQNEAQ (reference sequence). This CDR3 has 13 residues. CDR3 in DNA: TGTGCCGGCAGCTTAGGGGCTCTCGAGACCCAGTACTTC. It translates to CAGSLGALETQYF.

The sample holds many counts of this clonotype. The J gene is TRBJ1-1, the V gene TRBV7-9, with D hard to call. The V end was cut by 3 bases, the J end by 4 bases, with 15 bases between. The length of the CDR3 is 15 residues. Germline values: CDR1 SEHNR, CDR2 FQNEAQ (reference sequence). The CDR3, as DNA: TGTGCCAGCAGCTTCAATGTTGGGTGGATCACTGAAGCTTTCTTT. Protein product: CASSFNVGWITEAFF. Together with reference TRBV7-9 and TRBJ1-1, the CDR3 gives the full variable domain: DTGVSQNPRHKITKRGQNVTFRCDPISEHNRLYWYRQTLGQGPEFLTYFQNEAQLEKSRLLSDRFSAERPKGSFSTLEIQRTEQGDSAMYLCASSFNVGWITEAFFGQGTRLTVV.

This chain connects TRBV10-3 to TRBJ1-6; tentative D call: TRBD1 (5 bases). Per germline, CDR1 ENHRY and CDR2 SYGVKD. V gave up 4 bases and J gave up 5 bases, with 9 bases separating them. The length of the CDR3 is 14 residues. The CDR3, as DNA: TGTGCCATCAGTGCAGGGCAGGATAATTCACCCCTCCACTTT. It encodes CAISAGQDNSPLHF.

This clonotype was detected ten times or more. The rearrangement joins TRBV2 to TRBJ2-7; D might be TRBD2 (6 bases). The CDR3 has 12 residues. The V gene's germline CDR1 is SNHLY and CDR2 FYNNEI. The V gene lost 8 bases and the J gene lost 5 bases, with 13 bases spanning the gap. The CDR3 loop is CASEGLSHEQYF. The CDR3 DNA reads TGTGCCAGCGAGGGACTGTCCCACGAGCAGTACTTC.

This chain links TRBV12-3 or TRBV12-4 with TRBJ1-1, with TRBD1 identical over 7 bases. V lost 5 bases, J lost 5 bases, and 11 bases stayed unmatched. This CDR3 region has 15 residues. In DNA form, the CDR3 reads TGTGCCAGCAGTCACGAGGGGACAGTTGAAACTGAAGCTTTCTTT. Its translation is CASSHEGTVETEAFF.